In this sample, the clone carrying this TCR beta chain turned up a few times. Patients of the Seattle cohort, enrolled during active infection, were followed longitudinally. The data originate from a study of blood T cell repertoires in COVID-19. Whole-study context: Italy, Spain and the United States were the sources of the convalescent and acute COVID-19 samples. The analysed material was cDNA or gDNA that came from T cells, B-cell-depleted T cells, or PBMCs.

As originally analysed: Scientists estimated how many nucleated cells there were by amplifying reference gene primers. Method: immunoSEQ multiplex PCR; TCRdb's copy keeps in-frame clones and lacks some. The V and J calls and clone size come from that table; D and trimming were worked out from the DNA. The sample has about 95,000 clones; around nine tenths are singletons. Deletions cut 3 bases from V and 4 bases from J, with 7 bases between. Germline loops: CDR1 SQVTM, CDR2 ANQGSEA. This CDR3 spans 12 amino acids. The TCR comes from a man in his sixties with COVID-19, enrolled during active disease. The sequenced material came from peripheral blood. V and J are TRBV29-1 and TRBJ2-1, with a tentative D call TRBD1 (6 bases). CDR3 region: CSVEDRYNEQFF. Here the CDR3 DNA reads TGCAGCGTTGAGGACAGATACAATGAGCAGTTCTTC.